These T cell receptor beta chains were read from a single sample in a study of OX40 agonist ivuxolimab in advanced cancers. Clones were sequenced by immunoSEQ multiplex PCR, and TCRdb holds only the in-frame ones, with some missing. This sample has around 70,000 clones, with around four fifths found just once. Sequenced here: CD4+ or CD8+ T cells sorted from blood, sampled in a trial of the OX40 agonist ivuxolimab. The receptors shown here come from an adult with an advanced solid tumor such as melanoma, head and neck, liver or kidney cancer. CDR3s include the opening cysteine and the closing phenylalanine or tryptophan.

v_call	cdr3_aa
TRBV9	CASSDTGPISGNTIYF
TRBV4-2	CASSQAGDYGYTF
TRBV11-2	CASSLTSRGYTF
TRBV29-1	CSTLGRGGEKLFF
TRBV27	CASRPNGQSSYNEQFF
TRBV27	CASSPRSVNQPQHF
TRBV9	CASSVGGLAENEQFF
TRBV7-5	CARSLSKWAVHYYNEQFF
TRBV5-6	CASSQDVRERTGELFF
TRBV6-6	CASRELAAEGDEQFF
TRBV5-1	CASSSQGLGDTQYF
TRBV14	CASSQEPAGGRWGYNEQFF
TRBV6-5	CASRTVFGVQYF
TRBV19	CASTDIPEWGQYTGELFF
TRBV7-9	CASSSGGSNQPQHF
TRBV19	CASSPGGLADAYNEQFF
TRBV7-6	CASSLGQGWSNQPQHF
TRBV7-9	CASSGSSYNEQFF
TRBV2	CASSPPRLAGVPYNEQFF
TRBV6-5	CASSSVTGGSNQPQHF
TRBV27	CASSLGLAATDTQYF
TRBV6-5	CASSQDGNTEAFF
TRBV5-4	CASSLQGSGEAFF
TRBV15	CATSRGDRRNQPQHF
TRBV27	CASSLFAVATGTGMTEAFF
TRBV7-2	CASSLEGDLGELFF
TRBV7-9	CASSLGGDQETQYF
TRBV4-1	CASSLYMGTSGYNEQFF
TRBV11-2	CASSSSGTSGRETQYF
TRBV2	CASRLGAPGNTIYF
TRBV6-6	CASSDTMTGVNNEQFF
TRBV28	CASRRGTGASTEAFF
TRBV7-8	CASSSGPGLAVDEQFF
TRBV25-1	CASSPDTKNIQYF
TRBV18	CASSPSAFTIYF
TRBV7-2	CASRQGVRAEEQYF
TRBV10-1	CASSESGTYVIYGSAQHF
TRBV9	CASSVEGPSSWELFF
TRBV10-3	CAISADSSWEQYF
TRBV6-5	CASSYSINGHEQYF
TRBV19	CASSIMSIQPQHF
TRBV2	CASSEGLRTGELFF
TRBV5-4	CASSQDNPNQPQHF
TRBV6-5	CASRFGQYTDTQYF
TRBV5-1	CASSAMLATANNEQFF
TRBV6-5	CASRGAYTEAFF
TRBV21-1	CASFRTSGDNNEQFF
TRBV7-3	CASSSPTETDTQYF
TRBV28	CASLERAEAFF